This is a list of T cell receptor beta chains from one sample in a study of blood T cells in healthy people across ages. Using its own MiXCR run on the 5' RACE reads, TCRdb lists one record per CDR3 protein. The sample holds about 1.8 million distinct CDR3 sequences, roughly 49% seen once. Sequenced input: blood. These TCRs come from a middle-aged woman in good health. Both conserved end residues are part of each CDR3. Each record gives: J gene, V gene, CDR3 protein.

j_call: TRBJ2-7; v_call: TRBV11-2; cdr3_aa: CASSLWTSGDEQYF
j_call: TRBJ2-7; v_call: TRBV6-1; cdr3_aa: CASTGPGDYEQYF
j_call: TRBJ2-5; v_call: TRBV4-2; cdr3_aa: CASRQDEGMQETQYF
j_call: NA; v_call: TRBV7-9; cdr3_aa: CTSSLDTSYEQYF
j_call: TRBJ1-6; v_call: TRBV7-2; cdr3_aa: CASSLVGLGNSPLHF
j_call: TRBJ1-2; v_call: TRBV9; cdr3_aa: CASSVVVGEVGYTF
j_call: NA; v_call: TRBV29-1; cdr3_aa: CSARDREGGEQYF
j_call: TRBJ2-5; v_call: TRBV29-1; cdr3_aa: CSVGGGRGGSQETQYF
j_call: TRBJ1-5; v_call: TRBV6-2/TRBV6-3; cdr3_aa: CASTTGTTRNQPQHF
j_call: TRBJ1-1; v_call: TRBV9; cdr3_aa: CASSFTGDSEAFF
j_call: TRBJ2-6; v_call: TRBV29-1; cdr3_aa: CSVLYWGTGANVLTF
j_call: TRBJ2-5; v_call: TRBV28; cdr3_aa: CASATGGEETQYF
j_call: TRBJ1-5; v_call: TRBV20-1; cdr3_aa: CSARAPGQVNQPQHF
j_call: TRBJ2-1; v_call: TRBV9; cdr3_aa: CASSVATKGTGFNEQFF
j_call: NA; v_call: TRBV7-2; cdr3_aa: CASSSASTQYF
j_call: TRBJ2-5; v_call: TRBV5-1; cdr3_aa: CASSAPGKETQYF
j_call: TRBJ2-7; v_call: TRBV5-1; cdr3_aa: CASSGGIAYEQYF
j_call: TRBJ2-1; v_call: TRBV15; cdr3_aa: CATRWARLNNEQFF
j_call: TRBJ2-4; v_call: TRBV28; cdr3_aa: CASSFDLSGQGTYF
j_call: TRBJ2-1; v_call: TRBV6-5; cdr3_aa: CASSFDRGLQFF
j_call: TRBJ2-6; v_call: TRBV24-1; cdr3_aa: CATSDKSGAGANVPTF
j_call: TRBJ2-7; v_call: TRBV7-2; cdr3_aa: CASSSHAGTVYEQYF
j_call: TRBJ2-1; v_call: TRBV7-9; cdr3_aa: CASRDDYNEQFF
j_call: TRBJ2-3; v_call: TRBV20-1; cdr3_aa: CSASRTRDTQYF
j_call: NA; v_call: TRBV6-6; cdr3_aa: CASSYSSDYEQYF
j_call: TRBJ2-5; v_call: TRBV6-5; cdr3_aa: CASSYSGSEKTQYF
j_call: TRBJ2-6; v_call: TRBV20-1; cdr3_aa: CSAHEGRGVRGANVLTF
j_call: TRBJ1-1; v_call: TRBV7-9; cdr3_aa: CASTTGVQAFF
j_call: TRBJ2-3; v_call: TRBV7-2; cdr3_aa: CASSLSPVSTDTQYF
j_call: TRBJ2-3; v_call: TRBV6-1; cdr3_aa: CASREIGLAGATDTQYF
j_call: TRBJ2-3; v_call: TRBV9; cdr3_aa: CASSVYPHVDSTRDTQYF
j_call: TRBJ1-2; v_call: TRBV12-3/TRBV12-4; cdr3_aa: CASSYTGGSYGYTF
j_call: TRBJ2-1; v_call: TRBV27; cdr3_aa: CASRETESYNEQFF
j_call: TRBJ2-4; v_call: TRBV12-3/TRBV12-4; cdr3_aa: CASSLAETGKGNIQYF
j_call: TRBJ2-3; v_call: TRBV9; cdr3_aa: CASSDSGRGASTDTQYF
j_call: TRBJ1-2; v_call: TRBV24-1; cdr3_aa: CATSELDGYGYTF
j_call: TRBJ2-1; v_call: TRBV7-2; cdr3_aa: CASSTGETQFF
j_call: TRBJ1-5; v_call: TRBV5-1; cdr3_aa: CASSLGTGSDQPQHF
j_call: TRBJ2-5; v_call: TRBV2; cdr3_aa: CASSHPTGTLQYF
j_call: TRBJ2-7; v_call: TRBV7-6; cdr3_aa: CASSPDSEIYEQYF
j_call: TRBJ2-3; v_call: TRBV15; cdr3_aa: CATSRETGGLIDTQYF
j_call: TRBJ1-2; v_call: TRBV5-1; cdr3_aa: CASSFAEGATYGYTF
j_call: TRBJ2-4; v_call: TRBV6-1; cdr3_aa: CASNSRAKNIQYF
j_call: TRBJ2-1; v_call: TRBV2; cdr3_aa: CASPGTLDYNEQFF
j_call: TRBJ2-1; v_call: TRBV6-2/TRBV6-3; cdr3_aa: CASRTGGGGAHEQFF
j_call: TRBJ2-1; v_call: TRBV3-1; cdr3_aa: CASSQGVLAGEQFF
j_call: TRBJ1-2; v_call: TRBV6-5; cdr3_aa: CASSPQVGGAGYGYTF
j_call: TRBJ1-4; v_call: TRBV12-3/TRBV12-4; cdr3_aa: CASSLFAGEGNEKLFF
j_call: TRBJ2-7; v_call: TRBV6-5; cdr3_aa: CASRDKFGEQYF